The 7 T cell receptor beta chains given below trace back to one sample, sequenced in a study of radiotherapy plus CTLA-4 blockade in lung cancer. Produced via immunoSEQ multiplex PCR; TCRdb's table is partial and in-frame only. Found here are approximately 47,000 clones, roughly 59% of them singletons; the top ten hold about 18%. The source material was peripheral blood, sampled from a patient treated with radiotherapy plus ipilimumab. These TCRs come from a human donor with non-small cell lung cancer who had a partial response to radiotherapy plus ipilimumab.

This clone came up once. This chain joins TRBV5-1 and TRBJ2-7; TRBD1 is a possible D gene (5 bases). CDR1 and CDR2 (germline): SGHRS, YFSETQ. The CDR3 has 14 amino acids. V was cut by 2 bases and J by 6 bases, with 15 bases left in between. The CDR3 protein is CASSFGGPRGEQYF. CDR3 DNA sequence: TGCGCCAGCAGCTTCGGTGGACCTAGGGGCGAGCAGTACTTC. Combining the CDR3 with reference TRBV5-1 and TRBJ2-7 gives the whole variable domain KAGVTQTPRYLIKTRGQQVTLSCSPISGHRSVSWYQQTPGQGLQFLFEYFSETQRNKGNFPGRFSGRQFSNSRSEMNVSTLELGDSALYLCASSFGGPRGEQYFGPGTRLTVT.

The rearrangement links TRBV9 to TRBJ1-5, with D maybe TRBD1 (5 bases). This CDR3 spans 16 amino acids. Germline loops: CDR1 SGDLS, CDR2 YYNGEE. With 3 bases removed from V and 9 bases from J, the gap between germline ends came to 22 bases. Here the CDR3 DNA reads TGTGCCAGCAGCGCTGGTTTGGACGGGGGAATTAGGCCCCAGCATTTT. Protein: CASSAGLDGGIRPQHF.

The chain recombines TRBV19 with TRBJ1-5; maybe TRBD1 (6 bases). Trimming stripped 1 base from V and 4 bases from J, with 11 bases between. The CDR3 sequence is 15 residues long. The germline CDR1 and CDR2 sequences are LNHDA and SQIVND (reference sequence). The DNA of the CDR3 is TGTGCCAGTAGTATAGCACAGGGAAGGAATCAGCCCCAGCATTTT. As protein: CASSIAQGRNQPQHF.

The chain has TRBV7-9 and TRBJ2-7; 12 nucleotides agree with TRBD1. This CDR3 is 15 amino acids long. J gave up 4 bases and V 3 bases, and 4 bases lay outside the gene matches. Germline V gene lookup returns CDR1 SEHNR and CDR2 FQNEAQ (reference sequence). CDR3 bases: TGTGCCAGCAGCTTGTGGGACAGGGGGCGGTACGAGCAGTACTTC. Translation: CASSLWDRGRYEQYF.

The chain is built from TRBV7-2 and TRBJ1-3; 9 bases align to TRBD1. The CDR3 consists of 15 residues. CDR1 is SGHTA, CDR2 FQGNSA, per germline. V gave up 3 bases and J gave up 1 base; unmatched junction bases: 1. CDR3 loop: CASSFGTGSGNTIYF. CDR3 DNA: TGTGCCAGCAGCTTCGGGACAGGGTCTGGAAACACCATATATTTT.

The chain links TRBV29-1 to TRBJ2-1; 7 bases match TRBD1. The CDR3 has 12 amino acids. CDR1 and CDR2 from the germline V gene are SQVTM and ANQGSEA. With V trimmed by 8 bases and J by 9 bases, 10 bases remained unmatched. The chain's CDR3 is CSTNRGPGEQFF. Written as DNA, the CDR3 is TGCAGCACAAACAGGGGTCCTGGTGAGCAGTTCTTC.

This chain uses TRBV5-1 with TRBJ2-2, with TRBD2 matching 8 bases. The length of the CDR3 is 15 residues. CDR1 SGHRS and CDR2 YFSETQ come from the germline V gene. The ends lost 7 bases at V and 1 base at J; junction bases unmatched: 6. CDR3 bases: TGCGCCAGCGGATTTAGCGGGGTGAACACCGGGGAGCTGTTTTTT. Translation: CASGFSGVNTGELFF.